One sample yielded the 7 T cell receptor beta chains listed below, sequenced in a study of CD8 T cells in Susac syndrome. Reverse transcription of 0.5 to 1 ug RNA was performed with random hexamers. MiXCR, run by TCRdb on the immunoSEQ multiplex PCR reads, gives a single entry per CDR3 protein. This sample has about 140,000 distinct CDR3 sequences, with approximately 95% found just once. Sequences were obtained from CD8+ T cells from PBMCs. These receptors all stem from a human donor with Susac syndrome.

CDR3 protein: CSARTRDLSYEQYF. In DNA, the CDR3 is TGCAGTGCTAGAACCCGGGACCTCTCCTACGAGCAGTACTTC. The genes are TRBV20-1 and TRBJ2-7, with D perhaps matching TRBD1 or TRBD2 (5 bases each). The germline V and J ends were trimmed by 2 bases and 0 bases, with 11 bases remaining between them. The CDR3 extends over 14 amino acids. From germline, CDR1 is DFQATT and CDR2 SNEGSKA (reference sequence).

The chain couples TRBV15 to TRBJ2-1, with 11 bases matching TRBD2. This CDR3 has 15 residues. Per germline, CDR1 LNHNV and CDR2 YYDKDF (reference sequence). Trimming at V came to 5 bases and at J to 7 bases, leaving 7 bases not matched to a gene. CDR3 loop: CATSFPSGRHNEQFF. In DNA form, the CDR3 reads TGTGCCACCAGCTTTCCTAGCGGGAGGCATAATGAGCAGTTCTTC.

The chain has TRBV27 and TRBJ1-1; 7 nucleotides match TRBD1. The CDR3 length is 14 residues. The trim removed 6 bases at V and 1 base at J, leaving 5 bases unmatched. Germline V lookup: CDR1 MNHEY, CDR2 SMNVEV (reference sequence). Written as DNA, the CDR3 is TGTGCCAGCAGACTCCAGGGGGGGAACACTGAAGCTTTCTTT. Translation gives CASRLQGGNTEAFF.

The CDR3 DNA follows: TGTGCCAGCAGCGATCTTCCGGGAGGAGTTGATACGCAGTATTTT. The encoded protein is CASSDLPGGVDTQYF. This chain links TRBV6-5 with TRBJ2-3; 7 bases are a match to TRBD2. V shed 6 bases, J shed 6 bases, and the junction held 12 bases outside the gene matches. This CDR3 contains 15 residues. Germline V gene sequence: CDR1 MNHEY, CDR2 SVGAGI.

The chain uses TRBV7-8 and TRBJ2-7; D perhaps matches TRBD2 (6 bases). Germline V gene lookup returns CDR1 SGHVS and CDR2 FQNEAQ. This CDR3 has 17 amino acids. The ends were cut back, 1 base at V and 2 bases at J, with 18 bases in the middle. CDR3 nucleotide sequence: TGTGCCAGCAGCTTAGAGGAGGGTGAATTTGATGCCTACGAGCAGTACTTC. Its protein is CASSLEEGEFDAYEQYF.

This clonotype was observed once. V is TRBV27 and J is TRBJ2-7, with TRBD2 matching over 11 bases. The V and J ends lost 5 bases and 6 bases, in that order; junction bases with no gene match: 3. From germline, CDR1 is MNHEY and CDR2 SMNVEV (reference sequence). CDR3 length equals 13 residues. The CDR3 loop is CASSDSGRGEQYF. CDR3 DNA sequence: TGTGCCAGCAGTGATAGCGGGAGGGGCGAGCAGTACTTC.

This sequence joins TRBV7-8 and TRBJ2-7; D remains ambiguous. Per germline, CDR1 SGHVS and CDR2 FQNEAQ. Trimming left V 1 base short and J 3 bases short, with 7 bases between. The CDR3 is 13 residues long. CDR3 region: CASSLGAHYEQYF. CDR3 coding DNA: TGTGCCAGCAGCTTAGGGGCCCACTACGAGCAGTACTTC.